The entry below describes one TCR beta chain. These data originate in a study of blood T cell repertoires in COVID-19. For the study at large: The United States, Italy and Spain provided the acute and convalescent COVID-19 samples.

Here immunoSEQ multiplex PCR was the method, and the copy in TCRdb shows in-frame clones only, minus some. The data show under 150,000 clones, with more than 75% seen just once and roughly 8.1% held by the top ten. V was clipped by 4 bases and J by 6 bases, with 19 bases between them. The CDR3 length is 15 residues. From germline, CDR1 is SGHRS and CDR2 YFSETQ. This TCR came from a woman aged 35 to 49 with acute or convalescent COVID-19. Sequenced input: peripheral blood. The chain is built from TRBV5-1 and TRBJ1-2; D possibly corresponds to TRBD1 (6 bases). In DNA, the CDR3 is TGCGCCAGCAGCCTTGACGTGGGGACAACGGATGGCTACACCTTC. This gives the protein CASSLDVGTTDGYTF. The variable domain in full, with the rest retrieved from reference TRBV5-1 and TRBJ1-2, is KAGVTQTPRYLIKTRGQQVTLSCSPISGHRSVSWYQQTPGQGLQFLFEYFSETQRNKGNFPGRFSGRQFSNSRSEMNVSTLELGDSALYLCASSLDVGTTDGYTFGSGTRLTVV.